Reported below is one TCR beta chain. The CDR3 consists of 14 residues. V shed 6 bases, J shed 0 bases, and the junction held 4 bases outside the gene matches. CDR1 SQVTM and CDR2 ANQGSEA come from the germline V gene. The data stem from a study of shared T cell receptors in the human thymus. Sequenced by immunoSEQ multiplex PCR; TCRdb stores in-frame clones only, minus some. The table includes hundreds of thousands of clones, 80% to 90% detected once. The sample was also reused in another study, on human thymus T cells. From that paper: Corrective surgery for congenital heart defects was being performed on the healthy Finnish infants who were the donors.

This chain uses TRBV29-1 with TRBJ2-2, with 7 bases lining up with TRBD1. The TCR sequence derives from a boy younger than two with a congenital heart defect. The sample was thymocytes. The DNA for the CDR3 is TGCAGCGTCGCCGGGACAGCGAACACCGGGGAGCTGTTTTTT. Its translation is CSVAGTANTGELFF.